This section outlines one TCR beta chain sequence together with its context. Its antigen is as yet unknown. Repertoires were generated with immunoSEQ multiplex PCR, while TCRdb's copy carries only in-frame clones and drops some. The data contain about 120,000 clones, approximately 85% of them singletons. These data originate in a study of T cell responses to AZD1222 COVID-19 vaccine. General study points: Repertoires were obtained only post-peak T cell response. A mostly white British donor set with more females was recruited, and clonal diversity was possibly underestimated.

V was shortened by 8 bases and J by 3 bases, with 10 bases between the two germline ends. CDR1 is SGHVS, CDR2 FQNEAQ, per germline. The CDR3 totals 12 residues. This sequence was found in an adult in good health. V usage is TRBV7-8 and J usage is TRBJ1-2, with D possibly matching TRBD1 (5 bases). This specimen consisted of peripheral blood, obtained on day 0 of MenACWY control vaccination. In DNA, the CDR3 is TGTGCCAGCGCCAGGGTCGACTATGGCTACACCTTC. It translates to CASARVDYGYTF.